This paragraph covers one TCR beta chain sequence. Its antigen is unidentified. This sample stems from a study of beta chain features in type 1 diabetes. Study-wide results and limits: TCRB CDR3s were moderately but significantly shorter in Type 1 diabetes patients in all four CD4+ subsets. High-TCR-expressing cells could be over-represented by cDNA sequencing. Whether TCRB rearrangement is influenced by HLA type went unresolved here. The naive, central memory and Treg TCRB repertoires showed an apparent similarity that was greater among patients than among healthy donors.

Investigators reverse transcribed all isolated RNA, so they sequenced expressed TCRB transcripts. TCRdb's table, derived via immunoSEQ multiplex PCR, lists solely in-frame clones and lacks some. The table includes 640,000 or so clones, around 15% detected once. V gave up 0 bases and J gave up 4 bases, with 13 bases separating them. The CDR3 contains 15 residues. Per germline, CDR1 SGHRS and CDR2 YFSETQ. The chain carries TRBV5-1 and TRBJ2-5; D tentatively reads TRBD1 or TRBD2 (6 bases each). The clonotype comes from a young man with type 1 diabetes. Sequencing was done on a sample of naive CD4+ T cells from blood. The CDR3 DNA follows: TGCGCCAGCAGCTTGGATTCTGGGGGGCGAGAGACCCAGTACTTC. Encoded protein: CASSLDSGGRETQYF. Filled out from reference TRBV5-1 and TRBJ2-5, the complete variable domain reads KAGVTQTPRYLIKTRGQQVTLSCSPISGHRSVSWYQQTPGQGLQFLFEYFSETQRNKGNFPGRFSGRQFSNSRSEMNVSTLELGDSALYLCASSLDSGGRETQYFGPGTRLLVL.